The clone carrying this T cell receptor beta chain was counted only a few times. Its antigen is undetermined. All the donors were Caucasian adults who lived in Nashville, Tennessee. The data are from a study of shared clonotypes between healthy human individuals. Findings of the study overall: Rarefaction curves obtained for sorted subsets showed sequencing incomplete despite large depth.

The repertoire was sequenced with immunoSEQ multiplex PCR; TCRdb's copy has only in-frame clones and lacks some. Of roughly 1 million clones in the sample, about 75% are singletons; the top ten hold around 1.5%. This CDR3 region has 13 residues. CDR1 and CDR2 (germline): KGHSH, LQKENI. The V end lost 3 bases, the J end lost 5 bases, and 10 bases lay between the germline ends. The sample taken for sequencing was memory CD4+ T cells sorted from blood. Subset of the sample: CD45RA-negative fraction. The receptor's source is a man aged 18 to 35 in good health. V gene TRBV18 combines with J gene TRBJ1-2; weak D call: TRBD1 (5 bases). The CDR3 nucleotides read TGTGCCAGCTCACCGGACACGCAGTATGGCTACACCTTC. Its translation is CASSPDTQYGYTF.